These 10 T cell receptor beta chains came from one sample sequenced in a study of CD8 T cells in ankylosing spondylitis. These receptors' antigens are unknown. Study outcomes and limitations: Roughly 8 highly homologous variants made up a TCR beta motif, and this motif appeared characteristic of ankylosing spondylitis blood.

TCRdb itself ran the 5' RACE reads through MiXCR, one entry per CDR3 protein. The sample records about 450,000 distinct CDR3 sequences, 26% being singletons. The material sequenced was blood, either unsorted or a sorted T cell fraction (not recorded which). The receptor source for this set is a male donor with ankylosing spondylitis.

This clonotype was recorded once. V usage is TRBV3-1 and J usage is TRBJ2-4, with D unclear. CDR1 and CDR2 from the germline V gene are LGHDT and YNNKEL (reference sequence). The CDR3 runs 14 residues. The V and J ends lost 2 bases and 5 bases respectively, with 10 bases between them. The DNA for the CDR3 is TGTGCCAGCAGCCAACACTCAAATGAAAACATTCAGTACTTC. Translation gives CASSQHSNENIQYF.

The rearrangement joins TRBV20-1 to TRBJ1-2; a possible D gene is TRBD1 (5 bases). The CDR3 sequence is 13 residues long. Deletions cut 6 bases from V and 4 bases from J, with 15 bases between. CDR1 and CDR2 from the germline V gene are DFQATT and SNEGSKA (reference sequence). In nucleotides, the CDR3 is TGCAGTGCGGGGGTAGTGGGAATCTATGGCTACACCTTC. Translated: CSAGVVGIYGYTF.

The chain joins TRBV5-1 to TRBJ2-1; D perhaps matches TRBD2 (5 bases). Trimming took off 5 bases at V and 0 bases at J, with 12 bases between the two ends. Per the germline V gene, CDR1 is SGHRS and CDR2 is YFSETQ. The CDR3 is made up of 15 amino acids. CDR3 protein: CASRLDASSYNEQFF. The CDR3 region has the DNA TGCGCCAGCAGACTAGACGCTAGCTCCTACAATGAGCAGTTCTTC.

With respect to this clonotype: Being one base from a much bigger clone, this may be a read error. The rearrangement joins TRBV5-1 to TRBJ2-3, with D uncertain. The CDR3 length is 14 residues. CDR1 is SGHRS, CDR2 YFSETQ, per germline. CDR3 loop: CASRRAAATVTQYF. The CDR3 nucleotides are TGCGCCAGCAGAAGGGCGGCCGCCACAGTTACGCAGTATTTT.

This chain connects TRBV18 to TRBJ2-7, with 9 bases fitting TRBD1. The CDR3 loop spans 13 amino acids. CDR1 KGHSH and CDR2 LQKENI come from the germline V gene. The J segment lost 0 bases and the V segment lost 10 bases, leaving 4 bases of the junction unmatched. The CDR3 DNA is TGTGCCACCGGACAGGGGAGCTCCTACGAGCAGTACTTC. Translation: CATGQGSSYEQYF.

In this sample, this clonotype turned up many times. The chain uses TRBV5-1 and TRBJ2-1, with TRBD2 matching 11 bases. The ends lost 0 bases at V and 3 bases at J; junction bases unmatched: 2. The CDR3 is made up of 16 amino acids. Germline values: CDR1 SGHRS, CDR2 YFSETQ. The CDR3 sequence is CASSLDGTSGYNEQFF. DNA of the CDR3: TGCGCCAGCAGCTTGGATGGGACTAGCGGCTACAATGAGCAGTTCTTC.

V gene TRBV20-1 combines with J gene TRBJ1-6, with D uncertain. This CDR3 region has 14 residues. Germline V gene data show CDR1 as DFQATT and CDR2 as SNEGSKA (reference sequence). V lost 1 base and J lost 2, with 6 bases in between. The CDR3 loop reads CSARGEAYNSPLHF. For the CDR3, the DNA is TGCAGTGCTAGAGGAGAGGCCTATAATTCACCCCTCCACTTT.

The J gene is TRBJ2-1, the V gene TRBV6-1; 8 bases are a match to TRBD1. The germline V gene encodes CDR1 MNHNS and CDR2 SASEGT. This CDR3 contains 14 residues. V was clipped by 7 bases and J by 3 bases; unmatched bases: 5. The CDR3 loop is CASTPGQDYNEQFF. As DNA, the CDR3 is TGTGCCAGCACCCCGGGACAGGACTACAATGAGCAGTTCTTC.

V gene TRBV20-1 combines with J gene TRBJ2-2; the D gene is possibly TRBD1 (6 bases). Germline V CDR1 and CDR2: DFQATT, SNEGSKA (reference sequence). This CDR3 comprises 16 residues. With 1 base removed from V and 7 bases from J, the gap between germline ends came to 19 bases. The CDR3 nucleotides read TGCAGTGCTAGAGTTTACAGGGACCTTATCGGCGGGGAGCTGTTTTTT. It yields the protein CSARVYRDLIGGELFF.

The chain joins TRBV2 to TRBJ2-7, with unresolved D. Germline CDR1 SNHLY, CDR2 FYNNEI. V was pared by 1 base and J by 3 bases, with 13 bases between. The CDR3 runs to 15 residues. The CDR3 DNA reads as TGTGCCAGCAGTGAAGAGTCTCTACCCCACTACGAGCAGTACGTC. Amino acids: CASSEESLPHYEQYV.